The next 31 T cell receptor beta chains were all read from a single sample in a study of PD-L1 blockade in urothelial cancer. Time point defined: peripheral blood 6 weeks after treatment start. The table came from immunoSEQ multiplex PCR; TCRdb's copy has only in-frame clones and leaves some out. This sample has 120,000 or so clones, with about 83% found just once. This material consisted of PBMCs, taken around atezolizumab (anti-PD-L1) treatment. The receptors derive from a man aged 50 or older with urothelial cancer.

The V gene is TRBV6-1, the J gene TRBJ1-6; D uncertain. The CDR3 sequence is 15 residues long. V was clipped by 2 bases and J by 9 bases, with 14 bases between them. The V gene's germline CDR1 is MNHNS and CDR2 SASEGT. The CDR3 nucleotides read TGTGCCAGCAGTGAATTTCGCACTTTGAGTTCACCCCTCCACTTT. It encodes CASSEFRTLSSPLHF.

This chain uses TRBV6-5 with TRBJ1-1; D may be TRBD1 (5 bases). The CDR3 has 12 amino acids. Germline CDR1 is MNHEY and CDR2 is SVGAGI. The V end was cut by 4 bases, the J end by 3 bases, with 6 bases between. The CDR3 nucleotides are TGTGCCAGCAGTTCGGGGGACACTGAAGCTTTCTTT. This codes for CASSSGDTEAFF.

The J gene is TRBJ2-7, the V gene TRBV14; D uncertain. From germline, CDR1 is SGHDN and CDR2 FVKESK. V lost 4 bases, J lost 3 bases, and 7 bases lay in between. The CDR3 consists of 12 residues. CDR3 region: CASSRSNYEQYF. Written as DNA, the CDR3 is TGTGCCAGCAGCCGGTCTAACTACGAGCAGTACTTC.

The rearrangement links TRBV7-8 to TRBJ2-7; perhaps TRBD2 as D (6 bases). The length of the CDR3 is 15 residues. From germline, CDR1 is SGHVS and CDR2 FQNEAQ. V lost 3 bases and J lost 2, with 14 bases in between. CDR3: CASSFSSGGTYEQYF. The CDR3 DNA follows: TGTGCCAGCAGCTTTAGTTCTGGAGGGACCTACGAGCAGTACTTC.

The chain joins TRBV6-1 to TRBJ1-5; 7 bases match TRBD1. The germline V gene has CDR1 MNHNS and CDR2 SASEGT. V shed 3 bases, J shed 2 bases, and the junction held 7 bases outside the gene matches. The CDR3 spans 16 residues. CDR3 region: CASSDLTGTGNQPQHF. In nucleotides, the CDR3 is TGTGCCAGCAGTGACTTGACAGGGACTGGCAATCAGCCCCAGCATTTT.

CDR3 DNA: TGTGCCAGCAGTGAGGTCCCGGGATCAGTTAATGGCTACACCTTC. It yields the protein CASSEVPGSVNGYTF. The chain uses TRBV25-1 and TRBJ1-2; D is ambiguous. V was shortened by 3 bases and J by 6 bases, with 17 bases between the two germline ends. CDR3 length: 15 residues. Germline loops: CDR1 MGHDK, CDR2 SYGVNS.

The CDR3 protein is CASSPDRGYEQYF. CDR3 DNA sequence: TGTGCCAGCAGCCCGGATAGGGGCTACGAGCAGTACTTC. The chain has TRBV7-2 and TRBJ2-7; TRBD1 might be the D (5 bases). The CDR3 has 13 amino acids. Germline CDR1 SGHTA, CDR2 FQGNSA. V was clipped by 5 bases and J by 3 bases, with 11 bases between them.

The chain joins TRBV9 to TRBJ2-3; 9 bases match TRBD2. The germline gives CDR1 SGDLS, CDR2 YYNGEE. V was clipped by 0 bases and J by 3 bases; unmatched bases: 2. The CDR3 covers 15 residues. This chain's CDR3 is CASSVETSGTDTQYF. For the CDR3, the DNA is TGTGCCAGCAGCGTAGAGACTAGCGGTACAGATACGCAGTATTTT. Full variable domain (remainder filled in from reference TRBV9 and TRBJ2-3): DSGVTQTPKHLITATGQRVTLRCSPRSGDLSVYWYQQSLDQGLQFLIQYYNGEERAKGNILERFSAQQFPDLHSELNLSSLELGDSALYFCASSVETSGTDTQYFGPGTRLTVL.

The rearrangement uses TRBV30 and TRBJ1-5; D is possibly TRBD1 (5 bases). This CDR3 has 16 amino acids. From germline, CDR1 is GTSNPN and CDR2 SVGIG (reference sequence). V was cut by 2 bases and J by 3 bases, with 17 bases left in between. The CDR3: CAWSPLGGGNNQPQHF. In nucleotides, the CDR3 is TGTGCCTGGAGTCCCCTTGGGGGGGGAAACAATCAGCCCCAGCATTTT.

This clone was seen more than once but under ten times. This chain connects TRBV15 to TRBJ2-7; TRBD1 matches 7 bases. This CDR3 comprises 15 residues. Trimming at V came to 0 bases and at J to 4 bases, leaving 6 bases not matched to a gene. Germline loops: CDR1 LNHNV, CDR2 YYDKDF (reference sequence). CDR3 nucleotides: TGTGCCACCAGCAGAGAGGCGACAGGGTTGTACGAGCAGTACTTC. Translating gives CATSREATGLYEQYF.

The chain uses TRBV6-5 and TRBJ2-7; TRBD1 might be the D (6 bases). This CDR3 region has 14 residues. From germline, CDR1 is MNHEY and CDR2 SVGAGI. The V end was cut by 6 bases, the J end by 4 bases, with 16 bases between. CDR3 sequence: CASRKTGVRYEQYF. The CDR3 bases are TGTGCCAGCAGGAAGACAGGAGTCAGGTACGAGCAGTACTTC.

This clone was counted a few times. The rearrangement uses TRBV5-1 and TRBJ2-2; no firm D call. Germline V gene sequence: CDR1 SGHRS, CDR2 YFSETQ. This CDR3 comprises 15 residues. V lost 4 bases to trimming and J lost 1 base, with 11 bases between them. CDR3 coding DNA: TGCGCCAGCAGCATGAAACTCCGGAACACCGGGGAGCTGTTTTTT. It yields the protein CASSMKLRNTGELFF.

The genes are TRBV28 and TRBJ1-3; D may be TRBD1 (5 bases). CDR1 is MDHEN, CDR2 SYDVKM, per germline. Trimming took 3 bases from V and 0 from J, leaving 9 bases between them. The length of the CDR3 is 15 residues. The DNA of the CDR3 is TGTGCCAGCAGTTTGGTCGGGGGCTCTGGAAACACCATATATTTT. Its translation: CASSLVGGSGNTIYF.

This chain uses TRBV5-4 with TRBJ2-5; 7 nucleotides match TRBD2. Germline loops: CDR1 SGHNT, CDR2 YYREEE (reference sequence). V shed 0 bases, J shed 3 bases, and the junction held 5 bases outside the gene matches. The CDR3 extends over 15 amino acids. The CDR3 is CASSLAGSGEETQYF. The DNA of the CDR3 is TGTGCCAGCAGCTTGGCAGGGAGCGGGGAAGAGACCCAGTACTTC. The full variable domain, completed using reference TRBV5-4 and TRBJ2-5, is ETGVTQSPTHLIKTRGQQVTLRCSSQSGHNTVSWYQQALGQGPQFIFQYYREEENGRGNFPPRFSGLQFPNYSSELNVNALELDDSALYLCASSLAGSGEETQYFGPGTRLLVL.

The chain links TRBV7-8 to TRBJ1-4; D might be TRBD1 (6 bases). The ends were cut back, 5 bases at V and 2 bases at J, with 12 bases in the middle. The CDR3 contains 15 residues. Germline V gene data show CDR1 as SGHVS and CDR2 as FQNEAQ. CDR3 sequence (DNA): TGTGCCAGCAGCAAGGGGGGGAGCACTAATGAAAAACTGTTTTTT. This translates into CASSKGGSTNEKLFF.

The genes are TRBV18 and TRBJ1-1; the D gene is possibly TRBD1 (6 bases). This CDR3 spans 15 amino acids. Trimming took 6 bases from V and 1 from J, leaving 15 bases between them. Germline V gene sequence: CDR1 KGHSH, CDR2 LQKENI. CDR3 sequence: CASSGQGHKNTEAFF. DNA of the CDR3: TGTGCCAGCTCCGGCCAGGGACATAAGAACACTGAAGCTTTCTTT.

The chain carries TRBV14 and TRBJ2-5; D is possibly TRBD2 (5 bases). V lost 5 bases to trimming and J lost 5 bases, with 15 bases between them. Germline loops: CDR1 SGHDN, CDR2 FVKESK. This CDR3 has 14 amino acids. Here the CDR3 DNA reads TGTGCCAGCAGCATGCGATTACTAGGGGAGACCCAGTACTTC. Protein: CASSMRLLGETQYF.

This clone was seen at least ten times. The rearrangement uses TRBV18 and TRBJ1-5, with D possibly matching TRBD1 (5 bases). The CDR3 runs to 14 residues. Trimming stripped 3 bases from V and 6 bases from J, with 12 bases between. Germline loops: CDR1 KGHSH, CDR2 LQKENI. CDR3 protein: CASSPSGVGQPQHF. Written as DNA, the CDR3 is TGTGCCAGCTCACCCTCGGGGGTGGGTCAGCCCCAGCATTTT. Looking up the rest from reference TRBV18 and TRBJ1-5 gives the full variable domain: NAGVMQNPRHLVRRRGQEARLRCSPMKGHSHVYWYRQLPEEGLKFMVYLQKENIIDESGMPKERFSAEFPKEGPSILRIQQVVRGDSAAYFCASSPSGVGQPQHFGDGTRLSIL.

The count of this clone is one. This chain connects TRBV6-1 to TRBJ2-1, with TRBD2 matching 9 bases. The CDR3 is made up of 16 amino acids. J gave up 5 bases and V 4 bases, and 9 bases lay outside the gene matches. Per the germline V gene, CDR1 is MNHNS and CDR2 is SASEGT. The CDR3: CASSVRLAASHNEQFF. The CDR3 nucleotides read TGTGCCAGCAGTGTTAGACTAGCGGCGTCCCACAATGAGCAGTTCTTC.

The rearrangement joins TRBV6-1 to TRBJ1-6, with TRBD1 identical over 10 bases. The germline V gene has CDR1 MNHNS and CDR2 SASEGT. This CDR3 is 15 amino acids long. V was clipped by 7 bases and J by 5 bases; unmatched bases: 5. This CDR3 reads CASTGGTGDNSPLHF. CDR3 coding DNA: TGTGCCAGCACGGGGGGGACAGGGGATAATTCACCCCTCCACTTT.

The chain has TRBV18 and TRBJ1-2, with D tentatively TRBD1 (6 bases). Looked up from germline, CDR1 is KGHSH and CDR2 is LQKENI. Between the trimmed V and J ends, which lost 6 bases and 3 bases, there was a span of 20 bases. This CDR3 contains 16 residues. Here the CDR3 reads CASSPLHRDDDYGYTF. The CDR3 nucleotides are TGTGCCAGCTCGCCCCTCCACAGGGACGACGACTATGGCTACACCTTC.

The chain combines TRBV30 with TRBJ2-1; D not certain. Germline V gene lookup returns CDR1 GTSNPN and CDR2 SVGIG (reference sequence). This CDR3 region has 13 residues. V dropped 1 base and J dropped 11 bases, with 15 bases sitting between them. This chain's CDR3 is CAWSESILGKQFF. CDR3 DNA sequence: TGTGCCTGGAGTGAATCGATTCTAGGAAAGCAGTTCTTC.

This clone occurred once. This chain uses TRBV15 with TRBJ2-2; no firm D call. Between the trimmed V and J ends, which lost 2 bases and 4 bases, there was a span of 11 bases. Germline V lookup: CDR1 LNHNV, CDR2 YYDKDF (reference sequence). CDR3 size: 15 residues. The CDR3 DNA follows: TGTGCCACCAGCAGACAGGTCCTGGGCACCGGGGAGCTGTTTTTT. Its translation: CATSRQVLGTGELFF.

This sequence joins TRBV10-1 and TRBJ2-6, with a tentative D call TRBD1 (5 bases). The CDR3 totals 15 residues. The germline CDR1 and CDR2 sequences are WNHNN and SYGVQD (reference sequence). V lost 2 bases and J lost 2, with 7 bases in between. CDR3 amino acids: CASSERGAGANVLTF. CDR3 in DNA: TGCGCCAGCAGTGAGAGGGGCGCTGGGGCCAACGTCCTGACTTTC.

This rearrangement joins TRBV5-4 to TRBJ1-4; TRBD1 agrees at 8 bases. The CDR3 is made up of 15 amino acids. Unmatched junction bases numbered 7, after V lost 4 bases and J lost 5 bases. Per the germline V gene, CDR1 is SGHNT and CDR2 is YYREEE (reference sequence). The DNA for the CDR3 is TGTGCCAGCAGCACCTCCGGGACAGGAAATGAAAAACTGTTTTTT. This sequence encodes CASSTSGTGNEKLFF.

CDR3 protein: CASSFRDNSPLHF. Here the CDR3 DNA reads TGCGCCAGCAGCTTCAGGGATAATTCACCCCTCCACTTT. The chain is built from TRBV5-1 and TRBJ1-6; TRBD1 might be the D (5 bases). V shed 2 bases and J shed 5 bases, with 5 bases lying between them. Germline CDR1 and CDR2: SGHRS and YFSETQ. The CDR3 consists of 13 residues.

This chain joins TRBV14 and TRBJ1-2; D gene ambiguous. The V gene lost 0 bases and the J gene lost 13 bases, with 15 bases spanning the gap. The CDR3 contains 13 residues. The germline V gene has CDR1 SGHDN and CDR2 FVKESK. The DNA of the CDR3 is TGTGCCAGCAGCCAAGATCTAGCCTGGGCTGTCACCTTC. Translating gives CASSQDLAWAVTF. Full variable domain (remainder filled in from reference TRBV14 and TRBJ1-2): EAGVTQFPSHSVIEKGQTVTLRCDPISGHDNLYWYRRVMGKEIKFLLHFVKESKQDESGMPNNRFLAERTGGTYSTLKVQPAELEDSGVYFCASSQDLAWAVTFGSGTRLTVV.

The chain links TRBV27 to TRBJ1-4; 9 nucleotides align to TRBD1. CDR3 length equals 15 residues. Germline V gene lookup returns CDR1 MNHEY and CDR2 SMNVEV (reference sequence). The junction had 6 bases not matched to a gene; V was cut back by 6 bases and J by 4 bases. The CDR3 spells CASSHRGRGNEKLFF. Written as DNA, the CDR3 is TGTGCCAGCAGCCACAGGGGGCGAGGTAATGAAAAACTGTTTTTT.

The chain recombines TRBV19 with TRBJ1-2; TRBD1 agrees at 7 bases. Germline V gene data show CDR1 as LNHDA and CDR2 as SQIVND (reference sequence). This CDR3 is built from 15 residues. J lost 1 base, V lost 4 bases, and 6 bases had no gene match. Written as DNA, the CDR3 is TGTGCCAGTAGTAAACCGGGACAGAGTAACTATGGCTACACCTTC. Protein sequence: CASSKPGQSNYGYTF.

The genes are TRBV30 and TRBJ2-3, with D perhaps TRBD1 (6 bases). CDR3 length equals 13 residues. V shed 4 bases and J shed 1 base, with 9 bases lying between them. Looked up from germline, CDR1 is GTSNPN and CDR2 is SVGIG (reference sequence). The CDR3 reads CAWNSGGTDTQYF. The CDR3 region has the DNA TGTGCCTGGAATTCAGGGGGCACAGATACGCAGTATTTT. The full variable domain, in which reference TRBV30 and TRBJ2-3 provide the parts outside the CDR3, is SQTIHQWPATLVQPVGSPLSLECTVEGTSNPNLYWYRQAAGRGLQLLFYSVGIGQISSEVPQNLSASRPQDRQFILSSKKLLLSDSGFYLCAWNSGGTDTQYFGPGTRLTVL.

This clone was seen only once. The V call is TRBV9, the J call TRBJ2-1; 7 positions agree with TRBD1. V lost 4 bases, J lost 5 bases, and 6 bases stayed unmatched. The germline gives CDR1 SGDLS, CDR2 YYNGEE. The CDR3 runs 14 residues. The CDR3 sequence: CASSPWTGHNEQFF. In DNA, the CDR3 is TGTGCCAGCAGCCCTTGGACAGGCCACAATGAGCAGTTCTTC.